This TCR beta chain appears in the sequencing data of a study of CD8+CD57+ T cells in acquired aplastic anemia. At the level of the study: Sorted CD4+ and CD8+ cells gave a mean 3.2 ug DNA, range roughly 0.19 to 27.4 ug.

Study-level results: Patients and controls had CD8+ Simpson's diversity values that were not significantly distinct.

The CDR3 sequence is 16 residues long. Looked up from germline, CDR1 is DFQATT and CDR2 is SNEGSKA (reference sequence). Regarding this clonotype: As yet, its antigen is unknown. The junction differs from germline at one of its ends, possibly a read error.

Genomic DNA, serving as template, underwent TCR beta VDJ and CDR3 profiling. In TCRdb, the reads were re-called with MiXCR into one record per CDR3 protein. The sample has around 500,000 distinct CDR3 sequences, roughly 34% seen once. Only patients with CD8+CD57+ cell expansion on flow cytometry were chosen for sequencing. All participating patients were living with severe acquired aplastic anemia. The origin of this receptor is a human donor with aplastic anemia. The chain uses TRBV20-1 and TRBJ2-7; weak D call: TRBD2 (6 bases). The sequencing sample was made of sorted CD4+, CD8+, or CD8+CD57+ T cells (not recorded which) from PBMCs. CDR3 nucleotides: TGCAGTGCTGGAGATGGAAGACCGACTAGCTCCTACGAGCAGTACTTC. This sequence encodes CSAGDGRPTSSYEQYF.